The clone carrying this TCR beta chain was seen more than once but under ten times. The data belong to a study of T cells in Graves' hyperthyroidism and ophthalmopathy. Template material for amplifying TCR beta CDR3 regions consisted of RNA transcripts. HTBI primers drove first-round RT-PCR of the TCR CDR3. TCRdb reprocessed the multiplex PCR reads via MiXCR and lists one record per CDR3 protein. The sample holds approximately 640,000 distinct CDR3 sequences, over 40% seen once. Trimming shortened V by 1 base and J by 1 base, and 14 bases separated the two germline ends. Germline V gene data show CDR1 as SGHAT and CDR2 as FQNNGV. The CDR3 loop spans 16 amino acids.

The rearrangement joins TRBV11-2 to TRBJ2-7, with a possible D match to TRBD2 (5 bases). The source is an adult man with Graves' disease, either hyperthyroidism or ophthalmopathy (not recorded which). The sequenced sample consisted of peripheral blood or thyroid tissue (not recorded which). The CDR3 nucleotides are TGTGCCAGCAGCTTAGTTCCCCGGGGTACGTCCTACGAGCAGTACTTC. Translation gives CASSLVPRGTSYEQYF. The entire variable domain, with the rest obtained from reference TRBV11-2 and TRBJ2-7, is as follows: EAGVAQSPRYKIIEKRQSVAFWCNPISGHATLYWYQQILGQGPKLLIQFQNNGVVDDSQLPKDRFSAERLKGVDSTLKIQPAKLEDSAVYLCASSLVPRGTSYEQYFGPGTRLTVT.